This TCR beta chain derives from a study of CD8+ T cells in alopecia areata. Study-wide results and limits: Sequencing of scalp samples also captures resident alphabeta T cells of normal skin. Having just one nonresponder leaves the connection between baseline CD8+ expansion and response unresolved. Many expanded lesional clones persisted in scalp and blood during tofacitinib treatment.

Concerning this clone: The antigen remains undetermined.

In each case, RNA was isolated and then reverse transcribed into cDNA as the sequencing template. The assay was immunoSEQ multiplex PCR, and TCRdb's table has in-frame clones only and misses some. The sample shows about 140,000 clones, around half of them seen only once. Specified treatment: oral pan-JAK inhibitor, 5-10 mg twice daily. Samples from alopecia areata patients were lesional scalp punch biopsies and peripheral blood. CDR3 length equals 14 residues. Trimming left V 0 bases short and J 6 bases short, with 14 bases between. In germline, CDR1 is GTSNPN, CDR2 SVGIG (reference sequence). The material was CD8+ T cells sorted from blood, obtained at week 4, from a patient treated with tofacitinib. This TCR was recovered from a human donor with alopecia areata. The chain links TRBV30 to TRBJ1-2; D ambiguous. CDR3: CAWSVGSNPHGYTF. The CDR3 coding sequence is TGTGCCTGGAGTGTTGGCTCAAACCCACATGGCTACACCTTC.